These 3 T cell receptor beta chains originate from one sample sequenced in a study of blood T cell repertoires in COVID-19. Profiling relied on immunoSEQ multiplex PCR, and the TCRdb table lists in-frame clones only, not all of them. The sample comprises just under 150,000 clones, 85% to 90% of which are singletons, and over 35% rests with the top ten. Source material: peripheral blood. Receptors originate from a middle-aged man who had recovered from COVID-19.

The chain recombines TRBV6-5 with TRBJ2-7; 8 bases agree with TRBD2. J lost 2 bases, V lost 6 bases, and 3 bases had no gene match. There are 13 residues in the CDR3. The germline V gene encodes CDR1 MNHEY and CDR2 SVGAGI. The CDR3 DNA sequence: TGTGCCAGCAGGGGCGGGGGGACCTACGAGCAGTACTTC. Amino acids: CASRGGGTYEQYF.

Here the CDR3 DNA reads TGTGCCAGCAGCTTGATCTTTCAGGGGATACTCACAGATACGCAGTATTTT. Encoded protein: CASSLIFQGILTDTQYF. V is TRBV5-8 and J is TRBJ2-3, with D possibly matching TRBD1 (6 bases). V shed 1 base and J shed 2 bases, with 17 bases lying between them. CDR1 is SGHTS and CDR2 is YDEGEE in the germline V gene. The CDR3 runs to 17 residues.

The rearrangement joins TRBV25-1 to TRBJ1-6; D is ambiguous. The CDR3 length is 15 residues. Germline CDR1 reads MGHDK; CDR2 reads SYGVNS. The V and J ends lost 1 base and 4 bases respectively, with 8 bases between them. The CDR3 sequence is CASSESGKYNSPLHF. The CDR3 DNA sequence: TGTGCCAGCAGTGAATCGGGGAAATATAATTCACCCCTCCACTTT.